The rows below give T cell receptor beta chains drawn from one sample of a study of blood T cell repertoires in COVID-19. This table comes from immunoSEQ multiplex PCR, and its TCRdb copy is limited to in-frame clones, with some not included. The sample lists about 43,000 clones, approximately 90% occurring once. The sequencing input was peripheral blood. The receptor source for this set is a human donor in a cohort sampled during active COVID-19. Both conserved end residues are part of each CDR3. The D gene is left open where the match is weak. Size is stated for part of the rows, as once, few or many counts, or as a class when the clone is expanded.

>NA|TRBV6-2/TRBV6-3|TRBJ2-1|NA
CASTYSSREQFF
TGTGCCAGCACCTACTCTAGCCGGGAGCAGTTCTTC
>NA|TRBV10-2|TRBJ2-7|once
CASSAVLGPGYEQYF
TGCGCCAGCAGTGCAGTACTAGGACCCGGCTACGAGCAGTACTTC
>NA|TRBV19|TRBJ1-2|NA
CASSITRGGGYTF
TGTGCCAGTAGTATCACGAGGGGAGGTGGCTACACCTTC
>TRBD1|TRBV11-2|TRBJ1-1|NA
CASSPRDSVHTEAFF
TGTGCCAGCAGCCCCCGGGACAGTGTACACACTGAAGCTTTCTTT
>TRBD2|TRBV5-1|TRBJ2-7|NA
CASSSDTSGRGSEQYF
TGCGCCAGCAGCTCCGATACTAGCGGGAGAGGGAGCGAGCAGTACTTC
>NA|TRBV9|TRBJ2-7|NA
CASSVGASSSYEQYF
TGTGCCAGCAGCGTAGGGGCCTCAAGCTCCTACGAGCAGTACTTC
>TRBD2|TRBV11-3|TRBJ2-1|NA
CASSLPRGSMVGVNEQFF
TGTGCCAGCAGCTTACCTCGCGGGAGCATGGTAGGGGTCAATGAGCAGTTCTTC
>NA|TRBV18|TRBJ2-7|NA
CASSPSGTSYEQYF
TGTGCCAGCTCACCATCAGGCACCAGCTACGAGCAGTACTTC
>NA|TRBV5-1|TRBJ2-7|few
CASSFGTRDYEQYF
TGCGCCAGCAGCTTTGGGACAAGAGACTACGAGCAGTACTTC
>NA|TRBV6-2/TRBV6-3|TRBJ2-1|NA
CASSYTLDPGRDTNNEQFF
TGTGCCAGCAGTTACACGCTAGACCCGGGGCGGGATACCAACAATGAGCAGTTCTTC
>NA|TRBV5-1|TRBJ1-1|NA
CASSRTGKLSDTEAFF
TGCGCCAGCAGCCGTACAGGGAAGCTTAGTGACACTGAAGCTTTCTTT
>NA|TRBV30|TRBJ2-7|NA
CAWSVTGLEQYF
TGTGCCTGGAGCGTAACAGGGCTAGAGCAGTACTTC
>TRBD1|TRBV6-1|TRBJ1-1|NA
CASSDLDRVNTEAFF
TGTGCCAGCAGTGACCTCGACAGGGTGAACACTGAAGCTTTCTTT
>NA|TRBV4-1|TRBJ2-7|NA
CASSQGREQYF
TGCGCCAGCAGCCAAGGTCGGGAGCAGTACTTC
>TRBD1|TRBV5-8|TRBJ2-1|NA
CASSLSVVLGRDRDFNEQFF
TGTGCCAGCAGCTTGTCAGTCGTTTTGGGGCGGGACAGGGATTTCAATGAGCAGTTCTTC
>NA|TRBV28|TRBJ1-2|NA
CASSLSGGAANYGYTF
TGTGCCAGCAGTTTATCGGGGGGCGCGGCTAACTATGGCTACACCTTC
>NA|TRBV21-1|TRBJ2-1|NA
CASTQGIRTSGRAYQFF
TGTGCCAGCACCCAAGGAATACGGACTAGCGGGAGAGCCTACCAGTTCTTC
>NA|TRBV10-3|TRBJ1-1|NA
CAISAFDTHEIEAFF
TGTGCCATCAGCGCCTTCGACACTCACGAAATTGAAGCTTTCTTT
>NA|TRBV5-1|TRBJ2-3|NA
CASSLDGTRTDTQYF
TGCGCCAGCAGCTTGGACGGGACACGCACAGATACGCAGTATTTT
>NA|TRBV5-1|TRBJ1-4|NA
CASSLVPGINEKLFF
TGCGCCAGCAGCTTGGTTCCAGGGATTAATGAAAAACTGTTTTTT
>NA|TRBV20-1|TRBJ2-7|NA
CSASDSSGLHEQYF
TGCAGTGCTAGTGACTCGAGCGGCCTGCACGAGCAGTACTTC
>NA|TRBV12-3/TRBV12-4|TRBJ1-5|NA
CASSLHRVEPQHF
TGTGCCAGCAGTTTACACAGGGTTGAGCCCCAGCATTTT
>TRBD2|TRBV6-1|TRBJ2-1|NA
CASSDIAGGPNEQFF
TGTGCCAGCAGTGACATAGCGGGAGGGCCGAATGAGCAGTTCTTC
>NA|TRBV20-1|TRBJ1-1|NA
CSASYGGGNTEAFF
TGCAGTGCTAGTTATGGCGGGGGTAACACTGAAGCTTTCTTT
>TRBD2|TRBV7-9|TRBJ2-1|NA
CASSLGTSGRGYNEQFF
TGTGCCAGCAGCTTGGGGACTAGCGGGAGAGGTTACAATGAGCAGTTCTTC
>TRBD2|TRBV7-9|TRBJ2-1|once
CASSRLANEQFF
TGTGCCAGCAGCAGACTAGCGAATGAGCAGTTCTTC
>NA|TRBV28|TRBJ1-5|once
CASSFRAGSRPQHF
TGTGCCAGCAGTTTTCGGGCGGGAAGTCGGCCCCAGCATTTT
>TRBD1|TRBV27|TRBJ2-7|NA
CASSLQGAVLYEQYF
TGTGCCAGCAGTTTACAGGGGGCTGTTTTATACGAGCAGTACTTC
>TRBD1|TRBV29-1|TRBJ1-2|NA
CSVVRTGGGYTF
TGCAGCGTTGTACGGACAGGCGGTGGCTACACCTTC
>NA|TRBV7-8|TRBJ2-3|NA
CASSLGSSSYTDTQYF
TGTGCCAGCAGCTTAGGTTCGAGCTCCTACACAGATACGCAGTATTTT
>NA|TRBV7-2|TRBJ2-7|NA
CASSLALQSYEQYF
TGTGCCAGCAGCTTAGCGTTACAGAGCTACGAGCAGTACTTC
>TRBD1|TRBV27|TRBJ2-5|NA
CASSLDTGGSGETQYF
TGTGCCAGCAGTTTAGATACAGGGGGCTCGGGGGAGACCCAGTACTTC
>NA|TRBV5-4|TRBJ2-1|NA
CASSLSSYNEQFF
TGTGCCAGCAGCTTGAGCTCATACAATGAGCAGTTCTTC
>NA|TRBV10-3|TRBJ2-7|once
CAISELAYEQYF
TGTGCCATCAGTGAACTCGCCTACGAGCAGTACTTC
>TRBD1|TRBV9|TRBJ2-7|NA
CASSVSPQGDSYEQYF
TGTGCCAGCAGCGTATCCCCGCAGGGGGACTCCTACGAGCAGTACTTC
>TRBD1|TRBV7-2|TRBJ2-4|NA
CASSWGSGTDIQYF
TGTGCCAGCAGCTGGGGAAGTGGGACAGACATTCAGTACTTC
>TRBD2|TRBV7-9|TRBJ2-1|NA
CASPPGTSGWIGRNEQFF
TGTGCCAGCCCCCCCGGGACTAGCGGGTGGATAGGGAGGAATGAGCAGTTCTTC
>NA|TRBV21-1|TRBJ2-1|once
CASSKGGGGRPRYNEQFF
TGTGCCAGCAGCAAAGGAGGGGGGGGTAGACCCCGCTACAATGAGCAGTTCTTC
>NA|TRBV28|TRBJ2-1|NA
CASSSTGGSHNEQFF
TGTGCCAGCAGTTCCACGGGGGGCAGCCACAATGAGCAGTTCTTC
>TRBD1|TRBV28|TRBJ1-3|NA
CASSSPGQANSGNTIYF
TGTGCCAGCAGTTCCCCGGGACAGGCCAACTCTGGAAACACCATATATTTT
>TRBD1|TRBV2|TRBJ1-5|NA
CASTSTGRQPQHF
TGTGCCAGCACCTCGACAGGGCGTCAGCCCCAGCATTTT
>TRBD1|TRBV27|TRBJ2-3|NA
CASSSGGSTDTQYF
TGTGCCAGCAGTTCAGGGGGAAGCACAGATACGCAGTATTTT
>NA|TRBV6-5|TRBJ1-1|NA
CASRLTPRDTEAFF
TGTGCCAGCAGACTGACCCCCCGGGACACTGAAGCTTTCTTT
>NA|TRBV19|TRBJ2-7|NA
CASRIKGDSQYEQYF
TGTGCCAGTAGGATAAAAGGGGACTCGCAATACGAGCAGTACTTC
>NA|TRBV27|TRBJ2-2|NA
CASSLTQRRELFF
TGTGCCAGCAGTTTGACCCAGCGTAGGGAGCTGTTTTTT
>TRBD1|TRBV29-1|TRBJ1-1|NA
CSVKQGARTEAFF
TGCAGCGTGAAACAGGGGGCGAGGACTGAAGCTTTCTTT
>TRBD1|TRBV19|TRBJ1-5|NA
CASRVTGESNQPQHF
TGTGCCAGTAGGGTGACAGGGGAGAGCAATCAGCCCCAGCATTTT
>NA|TRBV19|TRBJ1-1|NA
CASTTGTWDWINTEAFF
TGTGCCAGTACCACAGGTACTTGGGACTGGATAAACACTGAAGCTTTCTTT